These T cell receptor beta chains were read from a single sample in a study of cytomegalovirus exposure and HLA in healthy donors. Some clones are missing from TCRdb's copy, which holds only in-frame ones; the method was immunoSEQ multiplex PCR. This table holds under 200,000 clones, approximately 83% found once. The sample consisted of PBMCs. These receptors were taken from a man between 18 and 35 years old in good health and CMV-seropositive. Both conserved end residues are trimmed from each CDR3.

v_call	j_call	cdr3_aa
TRBV7-8	TRBJ2-5	ASTLPGRGGLETQY
TRBV7-2	TRBJ2-3	ASSWTSGGPDTQY
TRBV7-3	TRBJ2-5	ASSFMGGPQETQY
TRBV4-3	TRBJ2-1	ASSQEGRGYNEQF
TRBV29-1	TRBJ2-2	SVFGGSSGELF
TRBV7-3	TRBJ2-6	ASSPLAGGANVLT
TRBV19	TRBJ1-1	ASSIGGSGYGTEAF
TRBV7-7	TRBJ2-1	ASSFDELVGEQF
TRBV27	TRBJ1-2	ASSLSRTGDYGYT
TRBV5-1	TRBJ1-1	ASSLIGAGRSGMNTEAF
TRBV9	TRBJ2-1	ASSGKQGHNEQF
TRBV30	TRBJ2-3	AWSLIAGSTDTQY
TRBV9	TRBJ1-1	ASSETGTVNTEAF
TRBV30	TRBJ1-4	AWSVSGEGELF
TRBV11-2	TRBJ2-6	ASSLEGGSGANVLT
TRBV5-1	TRBJ1-1	ASSRLDPRTEAF
TRBV5-1	TRBJ2-1	ASSLEGIGPDEQF
TRBV9	TRBJ1-1	ASSVGRTNPFTEAF
TRBV5-1	TRBJ2-4	ASSPDSLAKNIQY
TRBV10-3	TRBJ2-1	AISELGGADEQF
TRBV6-5	TRBJ2-7	ASTSRVGSYEQY
TRBV27	TRBJ2-3	ASSPTSASTDTQY
TRBV10-3	TRBJ2-7	AISESGSGTSGGAFGSYEQY
TRBV6-6	TRBJ2-7	ASSNWDRGLYEQY
TRBV7-8	TRBJ1-3	ASSWRRGGPYAGNTIY
TRBV7-2	TRBJ2-5	ASSLAPGLAGWETQY